This T cell receptor beta chain stems from a study of cytomegalovirus exposure and HLA in healthy donors. Study context: The roughly 110 validation repertoires used the same platform as the 550 to 750 first-cohort repertoires, a later analysis reported. Study-level results: With high specificity and sensitivity, the classifier reportedly diagnosed cytomegalovirus status. Among TCR beta chains, those listed as cytomegalovirus-associated numbered around 160.

Concerning this clone itself: Its antigen is unknown.

Sequenced by immunoSEQ multiplex PCR; TCRdb stores in-frame clones only, minus some. The profile covers approximately 160,000 clones, with under 90% appearing a single time and 4.2% taken by the ten largest. Trimming took off 5 bases at V and 12 bases at J, with 17 bases between the two ends. CDR1 and CDR2 (germline): SNHLY, FYNNEI. The CDR3 sequence is 13 residues long. The sample taken for sequencing was PBMCs. The receptor was isolated from a man aged 18 to 29 in good health and CMV-seropositive. J is TRBJ2-1 and V is TRBV2; D possibly matches TRBD1 or TRBD2 (5 bases each). The CDR3 here is CASSKGLGAGQFF. CDR3 coding DNA: TGTGCCAGCAGTAAAGGACTTGGGGCCGGGCAGTTCTTC. Drawing the rest from reference TRBV2 and TRBJ2-1, the complete variable domain is EPEVTQTPSHQVTQMGQEVILRCVPISNHLYFYWYRQILGQKVEFLVSFYNNEISEKSEIFDDQFSVERPDGSNFTLKIRSTKLEDSAMYFCASSKGLGAGQFFGPGTRLTVL.